The following is a T cell receptor beta chain sequence with its context. Using RNA transcripts as the source, TCR beta CDR3 regions were amplified. HTBI primers were employed in a first-round RT-PCR of the TCR CDR3. A single record per CDR3 protein comes from TCRdb applying MiXCR to the multiplex PCR reads. The sample consists of about 600,000 distinct CDR3 sequences, 11% to 15% of them appearing once. There are 14 residues in the CDR3. Per germline, CDR1 SQVTM and CDR2 ANQGSEA. J gave up 2 bases and V 4 bases, and 4 bases lay outside the gene matches. This record belongs to a study of T cells in Graves' hyperthyroidism and ophthalmopathy.

This chain uses TRBV29-1 with TRBJ2-4; the match to TRBD1 covers 8 bases. Sequenced: blood. The clonotype originates from a woman aged 18-29 years with Graves' ophthalmopathy. The CDR3 DNA reads TGCAGCGTTGTCAGGGGGCAACCCAAAAACATTCAGTACTTC. It translates to CSVVRGQPKNIQYF.